One and the same sample provided the 12 T cell receptor beta chains below, sequenced in a study of T-cell reconstitution after alpha-beta-depleted transplantation in children. Unique molecular identifiers were built into the TCRbeta library. TCRdb re-derived calls from the PCR reads in MiXCR, one entry per CDR3 protein. The table includes about 190,000 distinct CDR3 sequences, 6% to 7% detected once. The specimen was PBMCs from the stem cell graft donor, collected from the stem cell graft. These receptors came from a human donor who donated a stem cell graft to a child with Wiskott-Aldrich syndrome.

In this sample, this clonotype turned up many times. This rearrangement joins TRBV3-1 to TRBJ2-1; possibly TRBD1 or TRBD2 for D (5 bases each). The CDR3 runs to 17 residues. V was clipped by 4 bases and J by 6 bases, with 22 bases between them. Germline V lookup: CDR1 LGHDT, CDR2 YNNKEL (reference sequence). The DNA for the CDR3 is TGTGCCAGCAGCCCTCTAGCCGGGACCCGTGGGTTCAATGAGCAGTTCTTC. It translates to CASSPLAGTRGFNEQFF.

There are many counts of this clonotype. The chain joins TRBV20-1 to TRBJ1-2; D is unresolved. Trimming removed 6 bases at V and 5 bases at J, with 16 bases between. The CDR3 runs 13 residues. Per the germline V gene, CDR1 is DFQATT and CDR2 is SNEGSKA (reference sequence). CDR3 residues: CSARSPSQYGYTF. The CDR3 region has the DNA TGCAGTGCCCGAAGCCCCAGTCAGTATGGCTACACCTTC.

Ten or more counts support this clonotype. The chain links TRBV5-6 to TRBJ2-1; D is unresolved. CDR3 length equals 15 residues. The germline V and J ends were trimmed by 4 bases and 5 bases, with 16 bases remaining between them. CDR1 and CDR2 (germline): SGHDT, YYEEEE. CDR3 in amino acids: CASSMAWSWDNEQFF. The CDR3 coding sequence is TGTGCCAGCAGCATGGCGTGGAGTTGGGACAATGAGCAGTTCTTC.

At least ten counts were recorded for this clonotype. The CDR3 here is CASHRDGHYEQYF. The CDR3 bases are TGTGCCAGCCACCGGGACGGGCACTACGAGCAGTACTTC. V usage is TRBV28 and J usage is TRBJ2-7; the D gene could be TRBD1 or TRBD2 (5 bases each). CDR1 and CDR2 from the germline V gene are MDHEN and SYDVKM. The CDR3 runs to 13 residues. V was trimmed by 8 bases and J by 3 bases, leaving 14 bases between them.

This clonotype was observed many times. This chain uses TRBV20-1 with TRBJ2-3; 7 positions agree with TRBD1. Germline assignment: CDR1 DFQATT and CDR2 SNEGSKA (reference sequence). J gave up 3 bases and V 3 bases, and 3 bases lay outside the gene matches. The CDR3 is made up of 13 amino acids. The CDR3 region has the DNA TGCAGTGCTAGTGAGGGGGCGACAGATACGCAGTATTTT. As protein: CSASEGATDTQYF.

This clonotype was observed a few times. The chain recombines TRBV3-1 with TRBJ2-5, with D hard to call. Germline V lookup: CDR1 LGHDT, CDR2 YNNKEL (reference sequence). The CDR3 has 16 residues. Trimming took 0 bases from V and 5 from J, leaving 16 bases between them. The CDR3 nucleotides are TGTGCCAGCAGCCAAGAAGGGCGGAGCCTTCCGGAGACCCAGTACTTC. Protein product: CASSQEGRSLPETQYF.

This clonotype was detected ten times or more. The rearrangement uses TRBV25-1 and TRBJ1-2; D unresolved. The CDR3 is 13 amino acids. Trimming cost V 8 bases and J 4 bases, with 14 bases left between them. In germline, CDR1 is MGHDK, CDR2 SYGVNS. CDR3 in DNA: TGTGCCAGCTCCGAAGCGGGGAGCTATGGCTACACCTTC. Translated: CASSEAGSYGYTF.

This clonotype was detected ten times or more. The chain is built from TRBV12-3 or TRBV12-4 and TRBJ2-7; TRBD2 is a possible D gene (5 bases). The CDR3 extends over 13 amino acids. Trimming took off 3 bases at V and 2 bases at J, with 8 bases between the two ends. CDR3 sequence (DNA): TGTGCCAGCAGTTTCGGGGATACCTACGAGCAGTACTTC. Amino acid sequence: CASSFGDTYEQYF.

There are a few counts of this clonotype. The chain carries TRBV18 and TRBJ1-4; TRBD1 matches 11 bases. CDR3 length: 18 amino acids. Germline assignment: CDR1 KGHSH and CDR2 LQKENI. The V and J ends lost 3 bases and 8 bases, in that order; junction bases with no gene match: 14. CDR3: CASSPRRTGGAEPEKLFF. In nucleotides, the CDR3 is TGTGCCAGCTCACCGCGGAGGACAGGGGGCGCAGAGCCCGAAAAACTGTTTTTT.

This clonotype was counted at least ten times. V gene TRBV25-1 combines with J gene TRBJ1-5; perhaps TRBD1 as D (5 bases). CDR1 is MGHDK and CDR2 is SYGVNS in the germline V gene. The V and J ends lost 4 bases and 7 bases respectively, with 11 bases between them. The CDR3 extends over 13 amino acids. CDR3 sequence (DNA): TGTGCCAGCAGTGGGCAGGGAAGCCAGCCCCAGCATTTT. It is translated as CASSGQGSQPQHF.

J is TRBJ2-7 and V is TRBV7-2, with 7 bases lining up with TRBD2. Germline CDR1 SGHTA, CDR2 FQGNSA. The trim removed 4 bases at V and 4 bases at J, leaving 7 bases unmatched. The CDR3 has 14 residues. The CDR3 spells CASSSQWGGYEQYF. The CDR3 DNA sequence: TGTGCCAGCAGCTCTCAGTGGGGGGGGTACGAGCAGTACTTC.

The sample holds many counts of this clonotype. The rearrangement joins TRBV9 to TRBJ2-7; D call uncertain. Trimming stripped 0 bases from V and 2 bases from J, with 9 bases between. This CDR3 contains 14 residues. The germline V gene encodes CDR1 SGDLS and CDR2 YYNGEE. The CDR3 spells CASSVDPITYEQYF. Here the CDR3 DNA reads TGTGCCAGCAGCGTAGACCCGATTACCTACGAGCAGTACTTC.